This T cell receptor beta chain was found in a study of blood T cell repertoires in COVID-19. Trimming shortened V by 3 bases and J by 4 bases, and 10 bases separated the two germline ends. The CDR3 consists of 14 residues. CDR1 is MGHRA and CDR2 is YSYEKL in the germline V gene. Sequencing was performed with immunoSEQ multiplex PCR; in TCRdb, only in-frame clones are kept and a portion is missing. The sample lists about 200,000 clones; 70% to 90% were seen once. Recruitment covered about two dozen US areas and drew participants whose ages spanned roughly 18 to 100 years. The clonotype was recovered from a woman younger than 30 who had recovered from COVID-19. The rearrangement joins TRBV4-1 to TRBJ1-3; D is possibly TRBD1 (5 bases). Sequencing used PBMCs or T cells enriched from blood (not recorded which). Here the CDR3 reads CASSQERQGNTIYF. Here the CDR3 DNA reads TGCGCCAGCAGCCAGGAACGACAGGGAAACACCATATATTTT.